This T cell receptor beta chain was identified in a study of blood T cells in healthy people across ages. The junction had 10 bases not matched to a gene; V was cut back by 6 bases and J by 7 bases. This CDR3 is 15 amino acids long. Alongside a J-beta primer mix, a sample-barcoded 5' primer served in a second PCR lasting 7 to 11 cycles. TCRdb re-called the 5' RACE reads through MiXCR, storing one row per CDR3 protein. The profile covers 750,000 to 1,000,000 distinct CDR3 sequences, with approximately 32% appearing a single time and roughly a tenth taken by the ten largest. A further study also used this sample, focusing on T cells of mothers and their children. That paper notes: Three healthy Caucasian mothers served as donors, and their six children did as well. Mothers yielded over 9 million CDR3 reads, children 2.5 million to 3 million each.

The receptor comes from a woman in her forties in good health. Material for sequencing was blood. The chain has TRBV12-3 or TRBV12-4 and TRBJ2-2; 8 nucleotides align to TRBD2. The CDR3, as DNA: TGTGCCAGCAGAACCGGCGGGGGGCGCGGCGGGGAGCTGTTTTTT. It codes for CASRTGGGRGGELFF.